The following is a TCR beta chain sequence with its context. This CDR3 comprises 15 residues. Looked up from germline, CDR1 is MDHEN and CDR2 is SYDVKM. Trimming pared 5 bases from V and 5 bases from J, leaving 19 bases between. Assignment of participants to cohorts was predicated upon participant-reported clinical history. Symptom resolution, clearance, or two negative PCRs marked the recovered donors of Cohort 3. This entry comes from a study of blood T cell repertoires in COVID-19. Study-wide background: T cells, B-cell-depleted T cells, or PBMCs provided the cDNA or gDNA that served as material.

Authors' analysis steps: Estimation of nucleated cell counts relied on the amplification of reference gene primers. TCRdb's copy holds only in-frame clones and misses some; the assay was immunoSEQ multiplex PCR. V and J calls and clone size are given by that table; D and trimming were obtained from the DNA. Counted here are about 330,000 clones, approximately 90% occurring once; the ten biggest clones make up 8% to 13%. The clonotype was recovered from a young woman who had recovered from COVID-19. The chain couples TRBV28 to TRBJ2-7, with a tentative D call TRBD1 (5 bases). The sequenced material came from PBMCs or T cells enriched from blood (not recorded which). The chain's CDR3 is CASSPHGAGINEQYF. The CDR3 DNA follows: TGTGCCAGCAGTCCCCACGGCGCAGGGATCAACGAGCAGTACTTC.